This T cell receptor beta chain was obtained from a study of OX40 agonist ivuxolimab in advanced cancers. Study context: Patients were under 90% male with ages roughly 20 to 90, mean approximately 58. Points from the study as a whole: Determination of antigen specificity was not performed for the expanded peripheral T cells. CD8+ T cells showed, on average, more clonal expansion than CD4+ cells.

Some clones are missing from TCRdb's copy, which holds only in-frame ones; the method was immunoSEQ multiplex PCR. Of 60,000 to 80,000 clones in the sample, 70% to 85% were seen once. With regard to this clone: Antigen: not known.

Any history of autoimmune disease or systemic immunosuppression disqualified patients. Sample: CD4+ or CD8+ T cells sorted from blood, taken in a trial of the OX40 agonist ivuxolimab. The receptor was derived from an adult with an advanced solid tumor such as melanoma, head and neck, liver or kidney cancer.

The CDR3 coding sequence is TGTGCCAGCAGCTTGGAGGGGGTCGGCCAAGAGACCCAGTACTTC. This encodes CASSLEGVGQETQYF. The chain has TRBV5-4 and TRBJ2-5, with D tentatively TRBD1 (6 bases). Germline CDR1 SGHNT, CDR2 YYREEE (reference sequence). This CDR3 is 15 amino acids long. With 0 bases removed from V and 1 base from J, the gap between germline ends came to 10 bases.